These 29 T cell receptor beta chains share one sample of origin, sequenced in a study of graft-versus-host responses after intestinal transplantation. Graft specimens yielded both intraepithelial and lamina propria lymphocytes. Libraries were prepared by immunoSEQ multiplex PCR; TCRdb keeps only in-frame clonotypes and omits some of them. The sample holds fewer than 15,000 clones, approximately 70% seen once. Sample: ileum tissue, taken around 700 days after intestinal transplantation. The receptors shown here come from a human patient who received an intestinal transplant, so some T cells may come from the graft donor.

This chain links TRBV7-2 with TRBJ2-5; D could derive from TRBD1 or TRBD2 (5 bases each). The CDR3 spans 11 residues. Germline loops: CDR1 SGHTA, CDR2 FQGNSA. The ends were cut back, 2 bases at V and 13 bases at J, with 11 bases in the middle. The CDR3 region is CASSLSQGRYF. For the CDR3, the DNA is TGTGCCAGCAGCTTATCTCAGGGACGGTACTTC.

The rearrangement links TRBV5-5 to TRBJ1-5; D is undetermined. The CDR3 has 13 residues. Germline CDR1 is SGHKS and CDR2 is YYEKEE (reference sequence). Trimming took 0 bases from V and 7 from J, leaving 8 bases between them. CDR3 region: CASSLDTFQPQHF. The CDR3 bases are TGTGCCAGCAGCTTGGATACCTTCCAGCCCCAGCATTTT.

V is TRBV7-9 and J is TRBJ1-5, with D unclear. Germline values: CDR1 SEHNR, CDR2 FQNEAQ (reference sequence). Trimming took 3 bases from V and 0 from J, leaving 3 bases between them. The CDR3 totals 13 residues. CDR3 sequence: CASSLHSNQPQHF. CDR3 bases: TGTGCCAGCAGCTTGCATAGCAATCAGCCCCAGCATTTT. Full variable domain (outside the CDR3, taken from reference TRBV7-9 and TRBJ1-5): DTGVSQNPRHKITKRGQNVTFRCDPISEHNRLYWYRQTLGQGPEFLTYFQNEAQLEKSRLLSDRFSAERPKGSFSTLEIQRTEQGDSAMYLCASSLHSNQPQHFGDGTRLSIL.

This clone has just a few counts. J is TRBJ1-2 and V is TRBV5-1; 8 bases are a match to TRBD1. This CDR3 has 15 amino acids. Germline V lookup: CDR1 SGHRS, CDR2 YFSETQ. V lost 4 bases, J lost 3 bases, and 8 bases stayed unmatched. The CDR3 reads CASSPGQGGHYGYTF. CDR3 coding DNA: TGCGCCAGCAGCCCCGGACAGGGAGGACACTATGGCTACACCTTC.

The chain recombines TRBV7-9 with TRBJ2-5; D is perhaps TRBD2 (6 bases). Germline loops: CDR1 SEHNR, CDR2 FQNEAQ (reference sequence). This CDR3 has 14 amino acids. Trimming left V 1 base short and J 3 bases short, with 9 bases between. The CDR3 sequence: CASSLGRGEETQYF. CDR3 sequence (DNA): TGTGCCAGCAGCTTAGGGCGGGGAGAAGAGACCCAGTACTTC.

The chain combines TRBV5-5 with TRBJ2-7; 7 nucleotides agree with TRBD1. There are 14 residues in the CDR3. Germline lookup yields CDR1 SGHKS and CDR2 YYEKEE (reference sequence). V trimming: 0 bases; J trimming: 2 bases; junction bases outside the gene matches: 2. The CDR3 nucleotides read TGTGCCAGCAGCTTGGGGGGACAGACCTACGAGCAGTACTTC. It is translated as CASSLGGQTYEQYF.

This clone was observed a handful of times. The gene calls are TRBV15 and TRBJ2-1; 9 nucleotides agree with TRBD1. CDR1 is LNHNV and CDR2 is YYDKDF in the germline V gene (reference sequence). With V trimmed by 0 bases and J by 4 bases, 1 base remained unmatched. This CDR3 is built from 15 residues. The CDR3 nucleotides are TGTGCCACCAGCAGAGATGGGACAGGGTACAATGAGCAGTTCTTC. Its translation is CATSRDGTGYNEQFF.

This clone showed up just a few times. The chain carries TRBV6-5 and TRBJ1-5; D gene ambiguous. Germline values: CDR1 MNHEY, CDR2 SVGAGI. This CDR3 has 9 residues. V lost 8 bases to trimming and J lost 6 bases, with 2 bases between them. In DNA form, the CDR3 reads TGTGCCAGCGGTCAGCCCCAGCATTTT. This translates into CASGQPQHF.

The rearrangement joins TRBV6-1 to TRBJ2-7; 7 bases line up with TRBD1. The germline V gene has CDR1 MNHNS and CDR2 SASEGT. V trimming: 6 bases; J trimming: 5 bases; junction bases outside the gene matches: 10. The CDR3 is made up of 14 amino acids. CDR3 in amino acids: CASSLQGRVDEQYF. The CDR3 DNA follows: TGTGCCAGCAGCCTACAGGGGAGAGTGGACGAGCAGTACTTC.

This clone was detected only a few times. The chain joins TRBV7-3 to TRBJ1-1; D uncertain. Germline CDR1 SGHTA, CDR2 FQGTGA. V lost 2 bases and J lost 5, with 12 bases in between. The CDR3 covers 14 residues. The CDR3 is CASSLGGGDTEAFF. The CDR3, as DNA: TGTGCCAGCAGCTTAGGTGGCGGGGATACTGAAGCTTTCTTT.

CDR3 sequence (DNA): TGTGCCAGCAGAACCGGGACAGGGGCGAATACGCAGTATTTT. This codes for CASRTGTGANTQYF. The rearrangement joins TRBV6-1 to TRBJ2-3, with 10 bases fitting TRBD1. Per germline, CDR1 MNHNS and CDR2 SASEGT. V was clipped by 6 bases and J by 7 bases; unmatched bases: 7. This CDR3 comprises 14 residues.

This sequence joins TRBV5-5 and TRBJ2-1; D not resolved. The CDR3 is made up of 11 amino acids. Germline CDR1 SGHKS, CDR2 YYEKEE (reference sequence). V gave up 4 bases and J gave up 6 bases, with 5 bases separating them. The CDR3 loop is CASSQSNEQFF. The CDR3 coding sequence is TGTGCCAGCAGCCAAAGCAATGAGCAGTTCTTC.

This clone occurred a few times. V and J are TRBV14 and TRBJ2-1; D gene unclear. Deletions cut 0 bases from V and 4 bases from J, with 10 bases between. The germline V gene encodes CDR1 SGHDN and CDR2 FVKESK. This CDR3 is 15 amino acids long. The CDR3 loop reads CASSQDLTIYNEQFF. CDR3 nucleotide sequence: TGTGCCAGCAGCCAAGATTTGACCATTTACAATGAGCAGTTCTTC.

In its sample, this clone was seen a few times. This chain joins TRBV6-5 and TRBJ1-2, with TRBD1 matching 8 bases. The CDR3 is 13 residues long. V shed 2 bases, J shed 8 bases, and the junction held 4 bases outside the gene matches. Germline lookup yields CDR1 MNHEY and CDR2 SVGAGI. The CDR3 sequence is CASSYDGDRGYTF. DNA for the CDR3: TGTGCCAGCAGTTACGATGGGGACAGGGGCTACACCTTC.

The chain has TRBV29-1 and TRBJ2-5; possibly TRBD1 for D (6 bases). CDR1 is SQVTM, CDR2 ANQGSEA, per germline. The CDR3 loop spans 11 amino acids. With 7 bases removed from V and 2 bases from J, the gap between germline ends came to 8 bases. The CDR3 sequence: CSAGTQETQYF. The CDR3 DNA reads TGCAGCGCCGGGACACAAGAGACCCAGTACTTC.

The CDR3 loop is CASSADLAGGYNEQFF. CDR3 bases: TGCGCCAGCAGTGCGGATCTAGCGGGAGGTTACAATGAGCAGTTCTTC. The chain combines TRBV5-1 with TRBJ2-1; 11 positions match TRBD2. Per germline, CDR1 SGHRS and CDR2 YFSETQ. Germline trimming cut 5 bases from V and 4 bases from J; bases unmatched to any gene: 8. The CDR3 length is 16 residues.

The rearrangement links TRBV6-6 to TRBJ1-2; no clear D gene. Germline V CDR1 and CDR2: MNHNY, SVGAGI (reference sequence). The CDR3 has 15 residues. V lost 7 bases and J 7 bases, leaving 22 bases between the germline ends. The CDR3, as DNA: TGTGCCAGCACCACCCCGTCCCACTTAACTGGTGGCTACACCTTC. This encodes CASTTPSHLTGGYTF.

The rearrangement links TRBV9 to TRBJ2-1, with TRBD1 matching over 8 bases. V lost 0 bases to trimming and J lost 0 bases; unmatched junction nucleotides: 8. Germline V CDR1 and CDR2: SGDLS, YYNGEE. This CDR3 is 18 amino acids long. The CDR3 DNA reads as TGTGCCAGCAGCGTAGGGCCGGGACAGGCCAGCTCCTACAATGAGCAGTTCTTC. It encodes CASSVGPGQASSYNEQFF. Using reference TRBV9 and TRBJ2-1 for the parts outside the CDR3, the full variable domain is DSGVTQTPKHLITATGQRVTLRCSPRSGDLSVYWYQQSLDQGLQFLIQYYNGEERAKGNILERFSAQQFPDLHSELNLSSLELGDSALYFCASSVGPGQASSYNEQFFGPGTRLTVL.

This clone was found a few times. The V and J genes are TRBV20-1 and TRBJ2-5; the D is unclear. Germline-derived CDR1 and CDR2 are DFQATT and SNEGSKA (reference sequence). V was cut by 3 bases and J by 4 bases, with 6 bases left in between. CDR3 size: 11 residues. The CDR3 sequence is CSASATETQYF. The CDR3, as DNA: TGCAGTGCTAGTGCTACAGAGACCCAGTACTTC.

The chain links TRBV6-6 to TRBJ1-5, with TRBD1 matching 9 bases. The CDR3 extends over 16 amino acids. V shed 5 bases, J shed 0 bases, and the junction held 5 bases outside the gene matches. Germline V lookup: CDR1 MNHNY, CDR2 SVGAGI (reference sequence). The CDR3 nucleotides are TGTGCCAGCAGTGGCCACAGGGGGCGTAGCAATCAGCCCCAGCATTTT. It encodes CASSGHRGRSNQPQHF.

This clone was observed a handful of times. The J gene is TRBJ1-4, the V gene TRBV5-1; no reliable D call. The CDR3 totals 13 residues. The germline CDR1 and CDR2 sequences are SGHRS and YFSETQ. V gave up 0 bases and J gave up 2 bases, with 2 bases separating them. This CDR3 reads CASSLDTNEKLFF. DNA for the CDR3: TGCGCCAGCAGCTTGGACACTAATGAAAAACTGTTTTTT.

This clone was seen a handful of times. One junction end does not reproduce the germline sequence, and a read error may be involved. The CDR3 loop reads CASSRDGTYEQYF. As DNA, the CDR3 is TGCGCCAGCAGCCGTGATGGGACCTACGAGCAGTACTTC. The chain carries TRBV7-9 and TRBJ2-7; D gene ambiguous. The CDR3 runs to 13 residues. Germline V lookup: CDR1 SEHNR, CDR2 FQNEAQ (reference sequence).

V is TRBV4-3 and J is TRBJ2-7; TRBD1 agrees at 10 bases. V gave up 5 bases and J gave up 1 base; unmatched junction bases: 5. The CDR3 is made up of 15 amino acids. Germline V gene sequence: CDR1 LGHNA, CDR2 YSLEER. This CDR3 is CASSLPGQGSYEQYF. The CDR3 DNA reads as TGCGCCAGCAGCTTACCGGGACAGGGGTCCTACGAGCAGTACTTC.

This chain links TRBV5-1 with TRBJ2-5; TRBD1 matches 9 bases. The J call is doubtful: the DNA matches TRBJ2-7 better. This CDR3 has 16 amino acids. Germline V CDR1 and CDR2: SGHRS, YFSETQ. As DNA, the CDR3 is TGCGCCAGCAGCCTGGGAGCTCCGGGACAGGGCTACGAGCAGTACTTC. Translation gives CASSLGAPGQGYEQYF.

The chain couples TRBV6-1 to TRBJ1-1, with TRBD1 identical over 8 bases. Germline CDR1 and CDR2: MNHNS and SASEGT. With 3 bases clipped from V and 1 base from J, the junction kept 4 bases outside the gene matches. The CDR3 loop spans 15 amino acids. The CDR3 here is CASSEVTGGNTEAFF. Written as DNA, the CDR3 is TGTGCCAGCAGTGAGGTTACAGGGGGGAACACTGAAGCTTTCTTT.

The chain couples TRBV19 to TRBJ1-5, with 7 bases aligning to TRBD1. The CDR3 runs to 19 residues. Trimming at V came to 4 bases and at J to 0 bases, leaving 15 bases not matched to a gene. The germline V gene encodes CDR1 LNHDA and CDR2 SQIVND (reference sequence). The DNA for the CDR3 is TGTGCCAGTAGTAGATGGATTTGGTCGGCAGGGGGTAGCAATCAGCCCCAGCATTTT. Its translation: CASSRWIWSAGGSNQPQHF.

V gene TRBV11-2 combines with J gene TRBJ2-7; the match to TRBD2 covers 10 bases. The trim removed 4 bases at V and 1 base at J, leaving 13 bases unmatched. CDR1 and CDR2 from the germline V gene are SGHAT and FQNNGV. The CDR3 loop spans 18 amino acids. The CDR3 bases are TGTGCCAGCAGCTATACGTTCGCTAGCGGGGGACCGTCCTACGAGCAGTACTTC. Translation gives CASSYTFASGGPSYEQYF.

This clone has more than one count but fewer than ten. The chain couples TRBV6-5 to TRBJ2-7; perhaps TRBD1 as D (5 bases). The CDR3 totals 13 residues. CDR1 is MNHEY and CDR2 is SVGAGI in the germline V gene. The V end was cut by 5 bases, the J end by 2 bases, with 10 bases between. CDR3 protein: CASSNTGTYEQYF. The DNA for the CDR3 is TGTGCCAGCAGTAATACAGGAACCTACGAGCAGTACTTC.

The V and J genes are TRBV11-2 and TRBJ2-1; 7 nucleotides agree with TRBD2. The germline gives CDR1 SGHAT, CDR2 FQNNGV. The V and J ends lost 3 bases and 6 bases, in that order; junction bases with no gene match: 11. CDR3 length: 16 amino acids. CDR3 sequence reads: CASSLTTSLDGNEQFF. CDR3 sequence (DNA): TGTGCCAGCAGCTTGACGACTAGCCTGGACGGCAATGAGCAGTTCTTC. Looking up the rest from reference TRBV11-2 and TRBJ2-1 gives the full variable domain: EAGVAQSPRYKIIEKRQSVAFWCNPISGHATLYWYQQILGQGPKLLIQFQNNGVVDDSQLPKDRFSAERLKGVDSTLKIQPAKLEDSAVYLCASSLTTSLDGNEQFFGPGTRLTVL.